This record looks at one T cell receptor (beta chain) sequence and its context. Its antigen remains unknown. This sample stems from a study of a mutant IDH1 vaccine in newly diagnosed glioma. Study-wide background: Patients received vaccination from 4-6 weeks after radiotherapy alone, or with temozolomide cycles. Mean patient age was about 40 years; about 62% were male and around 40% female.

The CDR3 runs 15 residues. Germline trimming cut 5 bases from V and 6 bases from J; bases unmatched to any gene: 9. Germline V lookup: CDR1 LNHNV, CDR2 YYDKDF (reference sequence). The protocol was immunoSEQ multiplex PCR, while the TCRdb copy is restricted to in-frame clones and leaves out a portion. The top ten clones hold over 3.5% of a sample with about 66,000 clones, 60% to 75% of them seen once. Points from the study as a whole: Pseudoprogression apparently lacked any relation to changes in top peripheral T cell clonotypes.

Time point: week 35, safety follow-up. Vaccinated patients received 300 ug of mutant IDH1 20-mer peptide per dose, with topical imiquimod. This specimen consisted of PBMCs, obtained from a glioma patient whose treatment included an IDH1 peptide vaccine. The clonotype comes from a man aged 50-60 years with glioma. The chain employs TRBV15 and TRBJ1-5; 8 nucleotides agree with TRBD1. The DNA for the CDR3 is TGTGCCACCAGCCCTACGGACAGGGAGCGTCAGCCCCAGCATTTT. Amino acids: CATSPTDRERQPQHF.